This entry lists 15 T cell receptor beta chains sequenced from one sample in a study of OX40 agonist ivuxolimab in advanced cancers. The data were produced by immunoSEQ multiplex PCR, yet TCRdb's version contains in-frame clones alone and is incomplete. The table has roughly 66,000 clones, around four fifths seen once. This material consisted of CD4+ or CD8+ T cells sorted from blood, taken in a trial of the OX40 agonist ivuxolimab. The receptor source for this set is an adult with an advanced solid tumor such as melanoma, head and neck, liver or kidney cancer.

The chain is built from TRBV2 and TRBJ2-3, with a weak D call TRBD2 (6 bases). Trimming left V 7 bases short and J 1 base short, with 15 bases between. The CDR3 spans 15 residues. Per germline, CDR1 SNHLY and CDR2 FYNNEI. CDR3 region: CASMGGSMRTDTQYF. The CDR3 coding sequence is TGTGCCAGCATGGGGGGATCTATGCGCACAGATACGCAGTATTTT.

The chain links TRBV6-6 to TRBJ2-3, with 14 positions matching TRBD2. V shed 11 bases and J 5 bases; nucleotides not matched to a gene: 6. Looked up from germline, CDR1 is MNHNY and CDR2 is SVGAGI (reference sequence). This CDR3 is 14 amino acids long. The CDR3 loop is CASNGLAGGDTQYF. The CDR3 DNA reads as TGTGCCTCCAACGGACTAGCGGGGGGAGATACGCAGTATTTT.

This chain uses TRBV7-9 with TRBJ1-1; D remains ambiguous. The V gene lost 7 bases and the J gene lost 1 base, with 13 bases spanning the gap. Germline V gene data show CDR1 as SEHNR and CDR2 as FQNEAQ (reference sequence). The CDR3 has 14 residues. CDR3 nucleotides: TGTGCCAGCAACACCCCGACGGGGAACACTGAAGCTTTCTTT. Its protein product is CASNTPTGNTEAFF.

This clone has a handful of counts. The rearrangement links TRBV6-1 to TRBJ2-7; 11 bases line up with TRBD1. With V trimmed by 8 bases and J by 3 bases, 9 bases remained unmatched. The CDR3 extends over 15 amino acids. Germline loops: CDR1 MNHNS, CDR2 SASEGT. For the CDR3, the DNA is TGTGCCAGCCTCGCCCGGGACAGGGGGAACTACGAGCAGTACTTC. Translation: CASLARDRGNYEQYF.

The rearrangement joins TRBV5-8 to TRBJ1-5; possibly TRBD1 for D (6 bases). CDR3 length equals 16 residues. V was clipped by 0 bases and J by 0 bases, with 10 bases between them. Per the germline V gene, CDR1 is SGHTS and CDR2 is YDEGEE. The CDR3 DNA reads TGTGCCAGCAGCTTGGGTACAGGGCCTAGCAATCAGCCCCAGCATTTT. As protein: CASSLGTGPSNQPQHF.

V gene TRBV11-2 combines with J gene TRBJ2-3, with D perhaps matching TRBD1 (5 bases). The CDR3 runs 13 residues. Trimming left V 2 bases short and J 5 bases short, with 8 bases between. Germline lookup yields CDR1 SGHAT and CDR2 FQNNGV. The CDR3 spells CASSLFREDTQYF. In DNA, the CDR3 is TGTGCCAGCAGCTTATTCAGGGAAGATACGCAGTATTTT.

The chain carries TRBV7-5 and TRBJ2-7. TRBV7-5 is a pseudogene locus. The CDR3 spans 10 residues. The CDR3 region has the DNA TGTGTCCCCCCCCCTTACGAGCAGTACGTC. It translates to CVPPPYEQYV.

V usage is TRBV7-2 and J usage is TRBJ1-5; possibly TRBD1 for D (6 bases). From germline, CDR1 is SGHTA and CDR2 FQGNSA. There are 15 residues in the CDR3. The V end lost 2 bases, the J end lost 7 bases, and 15 bases lay between the germline ends. CDR3 sequence (DNA): TGTGCCAGCAGCTTATCGGCTCAGGGGAGCCAGCCCCAGCATTTT. It is translated as CASSLSAQGSQPQHF.

The chain joins TRBV6-1 to TRBJ2-7; TRBD1 aligns across 8 bases. The germline CDR1 and CDR2 sequences are MNHNS and SASEGT. Trimming took 2 bases from V and 3 from J; bases not matched to a gene: 6. CDR3 length equals 15 residues. This CDR3 is CASSELRTGLYEQYF. For the CDR3, the DNA is TGTGCCAGCAGTGAACTCAGGACAGGGCTCTACGAGCAGTACTTC.

V gene TRBV28 combines with J gene TRBJ1-5, with unresolved D. Trimming shortened V by 2 bases and J by 4 bases, and 6 bases separated the two germline ends. Germline loops: CDR1 MDHEN, CDR2 SYDVKM. This CDR3 is built from 13 residues. The CDR3 DNA sequence: TGTGCCAGCAGTTTAATAGGGAATCAGCCCCAGCATTTT. The encoded protein is CASSLIGNQPQHF.

The rearrangement uses TRBV28 and TRBJ1-2, with D maybe TRBD1 (5 bases). V was trimmed by 5 bases and J by 0 bases, leaving 16 bases between them. The CDR3 runs 16 residues. Germline loops: CDR1 MDHEN, CDR2 SYDVKM. CDR3 in amino acids: CASSPSGGGSNYGYTF. In DNA, the CDR3 is TGTGCCAGCAGTCCCTCCGGGGGAGGGTCTAACTATGGCTACACCTTC.

The chain couples TRBV9 to TRBJ1-1; D is unresolved. The CDR3 has 14 amino acids. The V end lost 0 bases, the J end lost 5 bases, and 11 bases lay between the germline ends. Germline V gives CDR1 SGDLS, CDR2 YYNGEE. The CDR3 coding sequence is TGTGCCAGCAGCGTAGGTGGAGGAGGGACTGAAGCTTTCTTT. Protein sequence: CASSVGGGGTEAFF. The full variable domain, in which reference TRBV9 and TRBJ1-1 provide the parts outside the CDR3, is DSGVTQTPKHLITATGQRVTLRCSPRSGDLSVYWYQQSLDQGLQFLIQYYNGEERAKGNILERFSAQQFPDLHSELNLSSLELGDSALYFCASSVGGGGTEAFFGQGTRLTVV.

The V call is TRBV9, the J call TRBJ1-4, with a tentative D call TRBD1 (5 bases). Looked up from germline, CDR1 is SGDLS and CDR2 is YYNGEE. The CDR3 is 14 amino acids. V lost 4 bases to trimming and J lost 3 bases, with 10 bases between them. CDR3 protein: CASSTRGSNEKLFF. The CDR3 DNA is TGTGCCAGCAGCACAAGGGGATCTAATGAAAAACTGTTTTTT.

The chain links TRBV7-8 to TRBJ2-3; 9 positions agree with TRBD2. J gave up 4 bases and V 5 bases, and 7 bases lay outside the gene matches. Germline-derived CDR1 and CDR2 are SGHVS and FQNEAQ. CDR3 length: 15 amino acids. Written as DNA, the CDR3 is TGTGCCAGCAGCAAAGCGGGGGGCCGGGCAGATACGCAGTATTTT. Translating gives CASSKAGGRADTQYF.

The genes are TRBV7-2 and TRBJ1-3, with a possible D match to TRBD1 (6 bases). Trimming left V 4 bases short and J 1 base short, with 14 bases between. CDR1 is SGHTA, CDR2 FQGNSA, per germline. The CDR3 is 16 residues long. CDR3 loop: CASSSGGGGSGNTIYF. The CDR3 DNA follows: TGTGCCAGCAGCTCCGGAGGGGGAGGGTCTGGAAACACCATATATTTT.